This TCR beta chain was recorded in a study of cytomegalovirus exposure and HLA in healthy donors. About the study: Unique TCRs numbering around 80 million, obtained from HLA-typed donors, made up an early data release.

Turning to this clone: The antigen remains undetermined.

The study sampled nominally healthy donors, though unrecorded immune exposures were likely. Study conclusions and caveats: Previous analysis showed most TCR beta V segments were productive about 90% or about 30% of the time.

A multiplex PCR was run with 60 Vbeta primers and 13 Jbeta primers. The data were produced by immunoSEQ multiplex PCR, yet TCRdb's version contains in-frame clones alone and is incomplete. The table lists about 160,000 clones, 75% to 85% of them singletons. V was trimmed by 6 bases and J by 1 base, leaving 12 bases between them. Germline values: CDR1 MNHEY, CDR2 SVGAGI. CDR3 length equals 15 residues. The source material was PBMCs. The sequence came from a man over 45 in good health and CMV-seropositive. This chain connects TRBV6-5 to TRBJ2-2, with D tentatively TRBD1 (5 bases). The CDR3 DNA follows: TGTGCCAGCAGCCCTCGGCAGGGGAACACCGGGGAGCTGTTTTTT. The encoded protein is CASSPRQGNTGELFF.